The T cell receptor (beta chain) under discussion was sequenced for a study of blood T cell repertoires in COVID-19. Turning to the study itself: Sources were T cells, B-cell-depleted T cells, or PBMCs; the material itself was cDNA or gDNA.

Repertoires were generated with immunoSEQ multiplex PCR, while TCRdb's copy carries only in-frame clones and drops some. The sample yields 50,000 to 70,000 clones, roughly 78% seen once. Trimming removed 1 base from V and 5 bases from J, with 13 bases in between. The germline V gene encodes CDR1 KGHDR and CDR2 SFDVKD. There are 15 residues in the CDR3. Sample: peripheral blood. The source of this sequence is a man aged 60 to 69 with acute or convalescent COVID-19. The chain couples TRBV24-1 to TRBJ2-5; D may be TRBD2 (7 bases). CDR3 DNA: TGTGCCACCAGTGATTTACGGGGGGCAGGGGAGACCCAGTACTTC. Its translation: CATSDLRGAGETQYF.